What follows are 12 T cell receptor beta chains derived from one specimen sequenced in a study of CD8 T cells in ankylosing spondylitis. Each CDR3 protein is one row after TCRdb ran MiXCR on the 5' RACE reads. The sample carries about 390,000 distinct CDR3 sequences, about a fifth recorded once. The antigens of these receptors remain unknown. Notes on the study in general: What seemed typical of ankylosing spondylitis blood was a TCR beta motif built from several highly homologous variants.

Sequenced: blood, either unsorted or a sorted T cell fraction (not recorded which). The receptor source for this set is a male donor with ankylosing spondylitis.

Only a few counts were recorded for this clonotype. CDR3 in DNA: TGCGCCAGCAGCCGGGACAGGGTAGGGCCCGGGGAGCTGTTTTTT. Translation gives CASSRDRVGPGELFF. The chain couples TRBV5-1 to TRBJ2-2, with 9 bases aligning to TRBD1. J was trimmed by 6 bases and V by 4 bases; bases with no gene match: 7. Germline-derived CDR1 and CDR2 are SGHRS and YFSETQ. The CDR3 contains 15 residues.

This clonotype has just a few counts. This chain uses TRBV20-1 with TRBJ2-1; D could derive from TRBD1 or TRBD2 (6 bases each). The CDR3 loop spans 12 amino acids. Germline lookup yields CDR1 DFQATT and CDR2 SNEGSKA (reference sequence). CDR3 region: CSLVGGHNEQFF. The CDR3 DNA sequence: TGCAGCCTAGTGGGGGGCCACAATGAGCAGTTCTTC.

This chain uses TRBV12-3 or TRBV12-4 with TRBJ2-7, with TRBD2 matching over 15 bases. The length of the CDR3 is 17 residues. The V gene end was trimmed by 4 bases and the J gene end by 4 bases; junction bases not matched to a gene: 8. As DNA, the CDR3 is TGTGCCAGCAGTTCGACACCGGGACTAGCGGGAGGATACGAGCAGTACTTC. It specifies CASSSTPGLAGGYEQYF.

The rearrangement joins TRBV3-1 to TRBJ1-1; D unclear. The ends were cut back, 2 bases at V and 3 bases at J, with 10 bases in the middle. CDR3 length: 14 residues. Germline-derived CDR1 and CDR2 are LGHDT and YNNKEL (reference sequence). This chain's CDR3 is CASSQLTADTEAFF. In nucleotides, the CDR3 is TGTGCCAGCAGCCAACTCACGGCGGACACTGAAGCTTTCTTT.

The CDR3 nucleotides are TGCGCCAGCAGCATTGGAGGCGGGACAGGGGGTTCAGATACGCAGTATTTT. Translating it yields CASSIGGGTGGSDTQYF. The chain carries TRBV4-1 and TRBJ2-3; 11 bases agree with TRBD1. The V segment lost 5 bases and the J segment 4 bases; nucleotides outside the gene matches: 11. The CDR3 is 17 residues long. The germline V gene encodes CDR1 MGHRA and CDR2 YSYEKL.

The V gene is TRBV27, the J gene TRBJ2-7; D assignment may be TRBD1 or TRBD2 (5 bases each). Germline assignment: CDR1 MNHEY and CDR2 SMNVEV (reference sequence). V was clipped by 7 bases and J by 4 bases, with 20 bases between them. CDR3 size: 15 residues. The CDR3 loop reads CASTPSWGIGYEQYF. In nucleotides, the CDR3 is TGTGCCAGCACCCCGAGTTGGGGGATTGGGTACGAGCAGTACTTC.

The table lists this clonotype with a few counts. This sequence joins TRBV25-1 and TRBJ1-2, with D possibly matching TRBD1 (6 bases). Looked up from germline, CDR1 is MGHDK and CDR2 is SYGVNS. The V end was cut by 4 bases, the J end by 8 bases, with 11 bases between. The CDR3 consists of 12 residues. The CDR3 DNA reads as TGTGCCAGCAGTGTACAGGGCGGAGGCTACACCTTC. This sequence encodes CASSVQGGGYTF.

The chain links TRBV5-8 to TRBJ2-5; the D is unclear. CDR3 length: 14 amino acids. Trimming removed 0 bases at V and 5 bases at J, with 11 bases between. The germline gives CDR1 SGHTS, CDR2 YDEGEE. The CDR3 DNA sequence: TGTGCCAGCAGCTTGGCTCCGGCGAGGGAGACCCAGTACTTC. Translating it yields CASSLAPARETQYF. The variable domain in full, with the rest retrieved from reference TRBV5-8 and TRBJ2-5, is EAGVTQSPTHLIKTRGQQATLRCSPISGHTSVYWYQQALGLGLQFLLWYDEGEERNRGNFPPRFSGRQFPNYSSELNVNALELEDSALYLCASSLAPARETQYFGPGTRLLVL.

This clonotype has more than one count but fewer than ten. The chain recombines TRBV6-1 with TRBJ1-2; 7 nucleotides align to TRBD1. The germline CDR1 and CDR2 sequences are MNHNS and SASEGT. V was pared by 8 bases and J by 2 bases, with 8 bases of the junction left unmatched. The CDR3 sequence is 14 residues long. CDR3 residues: CASSQRRGNYGYTF. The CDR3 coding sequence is TGTGCCAGCTCCCAGCGCAGGGGGAACTATGGCTACACCTTC.

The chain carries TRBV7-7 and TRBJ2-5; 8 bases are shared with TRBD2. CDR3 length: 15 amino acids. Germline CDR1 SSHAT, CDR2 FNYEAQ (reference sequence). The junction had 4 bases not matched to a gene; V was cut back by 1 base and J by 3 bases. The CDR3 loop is CASSLGAGDEETQYF. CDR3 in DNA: TGTGCCAGCAGCTTAGGAGCGGGAGATGAAGAGACCCAGTACTTC.

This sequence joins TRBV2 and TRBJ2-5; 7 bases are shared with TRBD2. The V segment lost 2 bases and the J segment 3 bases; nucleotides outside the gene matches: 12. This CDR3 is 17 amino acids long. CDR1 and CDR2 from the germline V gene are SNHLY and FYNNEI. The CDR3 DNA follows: TGTGCCAGCAGTGAAATCGGCAGCGGGAAGAGGAAAGAGACCCAGTACTTC. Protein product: CASSEIGSGKRKETQYF.

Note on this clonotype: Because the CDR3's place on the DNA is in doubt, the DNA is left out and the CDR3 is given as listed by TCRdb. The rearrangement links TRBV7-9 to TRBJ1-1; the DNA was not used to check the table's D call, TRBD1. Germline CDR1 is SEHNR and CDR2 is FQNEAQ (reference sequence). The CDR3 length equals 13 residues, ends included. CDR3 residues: CASSLRRAGGAFF.